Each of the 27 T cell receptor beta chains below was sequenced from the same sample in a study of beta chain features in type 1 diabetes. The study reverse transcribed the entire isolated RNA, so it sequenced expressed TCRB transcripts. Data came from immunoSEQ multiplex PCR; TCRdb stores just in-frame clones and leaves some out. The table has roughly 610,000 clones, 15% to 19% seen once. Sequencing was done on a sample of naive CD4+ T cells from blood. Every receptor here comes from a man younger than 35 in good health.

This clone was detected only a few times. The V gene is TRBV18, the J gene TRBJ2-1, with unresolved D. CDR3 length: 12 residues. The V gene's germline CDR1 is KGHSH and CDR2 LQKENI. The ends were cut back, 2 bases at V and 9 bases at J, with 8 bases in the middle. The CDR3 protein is CASSPSLFEQFF. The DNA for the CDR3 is TGTGCCAGCTCACCATCACTCTTTGAGCAGTTCTTC.

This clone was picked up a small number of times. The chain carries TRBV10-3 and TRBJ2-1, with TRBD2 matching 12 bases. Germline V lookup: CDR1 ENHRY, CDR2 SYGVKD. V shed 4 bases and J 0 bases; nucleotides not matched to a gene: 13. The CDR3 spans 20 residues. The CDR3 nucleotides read TGTGCCATCAGTGCCCCAACTAGCGGGAGGACTTCGAGCTCCTACAATGAGCAGTTCTTC. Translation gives CAISAPTSGRTSSSYNEQFF.

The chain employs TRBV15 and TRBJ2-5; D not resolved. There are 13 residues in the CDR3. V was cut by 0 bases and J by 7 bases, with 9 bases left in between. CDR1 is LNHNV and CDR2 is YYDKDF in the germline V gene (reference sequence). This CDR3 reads CATSRDPSGTQYF. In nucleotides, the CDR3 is TGTGCCACCAGCAGAGACCCCAGTGGGACCCAGTACTTC.

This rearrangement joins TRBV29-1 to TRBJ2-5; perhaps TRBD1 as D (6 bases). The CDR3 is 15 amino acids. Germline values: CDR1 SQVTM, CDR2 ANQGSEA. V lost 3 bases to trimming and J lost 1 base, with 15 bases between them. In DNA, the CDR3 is TGCAGCGTTGACGACAGGTCCTACTTCCAAGAGACCCAGTACTTC. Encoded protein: CSVDDRSYFQETQYF.

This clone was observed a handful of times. CDR3 region: CASGSGTPLPNEKLFF. The CDR3 nucleotides read TGCGCCAGCGGCTCCGGGACACCCTTACCTAATGAAAAACTGTTTTTT. This rearrangement joins TRBV5-1 to TRBJ1-4; D may be TRBD1 (6 bases). The V gene lost 7 bases and the J gene lost 3 bases, with 19 bases spanning the gap. Germline loops: CDR1 SGHRS, CDR2 YFSETQ. The CDR3 covers 16 residues.

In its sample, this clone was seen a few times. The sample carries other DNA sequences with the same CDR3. The CDR3 is CASSGYNEQFF. The CDR3 nucleotides are TGTGCCAGCAGTGGTTACAATGAGCAGTTCTTC. The chain has TRBV2 and TRBJ2-1; D unclear. Germline V lookup: CDR1 SNHLY, CDR2 FYNNEI. There are 11 residues in the CDR3. The V end was cut by 4 bases, the J end by 4 bases, with 2 bases between. The variable domain in full, completed from reference TRBV2 and TRBJ2-1, reads EPEVTQTPSHQVTQMGQEVILRCVPISNHLYFYWYRQILGQKVEFLVSFYNNEISEKSEIFDDQFSVERPDGSNFTLKIRSTKLEDSAMYFCASSGYNEQFFGPGTRLTVL.

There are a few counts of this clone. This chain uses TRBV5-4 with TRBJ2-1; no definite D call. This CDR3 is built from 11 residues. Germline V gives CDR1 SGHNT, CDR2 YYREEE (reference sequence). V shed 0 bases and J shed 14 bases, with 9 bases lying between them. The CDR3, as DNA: TGTGCCAGCAGCTTGGCGGTGTTGGAGTTCTTC. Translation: CASSLAVLEFF.

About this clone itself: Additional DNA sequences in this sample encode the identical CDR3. Here the CDR3 DNA reads TGTGCCAGCAGCCGTACAGATACGCAGTATTTT. Amino acid sequence: CASSRTDTQYF. The rearrangement links TRBV7-2 to TRBJ2-3; D gene ambiguous. V was clipped by 5 bases and J by 3 bases, with 3 bases between them. The germline CDR1 and CDR2 sequences are SGHTA and FQGNSA. The CDR3 runs to 11 residues.

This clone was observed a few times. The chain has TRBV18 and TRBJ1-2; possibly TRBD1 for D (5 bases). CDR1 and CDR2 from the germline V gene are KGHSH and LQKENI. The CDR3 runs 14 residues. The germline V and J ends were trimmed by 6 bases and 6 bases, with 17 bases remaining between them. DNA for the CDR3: TGTGCCAGCTCCCCTAGAGGCAGGGAGAATGGCTACACCTTC. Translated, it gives CASSPRGRENGYTF.

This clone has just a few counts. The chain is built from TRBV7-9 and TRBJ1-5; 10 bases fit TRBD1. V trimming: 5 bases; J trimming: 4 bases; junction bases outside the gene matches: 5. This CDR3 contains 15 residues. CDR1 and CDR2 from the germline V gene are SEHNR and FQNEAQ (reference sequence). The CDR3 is CASSQTGGRNQPQHF. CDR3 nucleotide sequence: TGTGCCAGCAGCCAGACAGGGGGCCGGAATCAGCCCCAGCATTTT.

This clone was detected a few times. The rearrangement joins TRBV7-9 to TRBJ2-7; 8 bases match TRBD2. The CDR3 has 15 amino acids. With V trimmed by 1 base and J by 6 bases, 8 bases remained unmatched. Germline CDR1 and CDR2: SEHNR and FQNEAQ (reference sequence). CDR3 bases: TGTGCCAGCAGCTTAGGTTCGCGGGAGGCAGGCGAGCAGTACTTC. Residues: CASSLGSREAGEQYF.

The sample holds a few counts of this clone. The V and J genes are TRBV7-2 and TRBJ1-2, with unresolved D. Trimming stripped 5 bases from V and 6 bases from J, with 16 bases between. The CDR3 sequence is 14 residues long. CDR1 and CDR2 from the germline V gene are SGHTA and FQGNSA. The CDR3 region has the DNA TGTGCCAGCAGCCTAGGGTCAGGTCTCAATGGCTACACCTTC. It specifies CASSLGSGLNGYTF.

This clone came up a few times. The CDR3 reads CASSPAAGKLFF. Here the CDR3 DNA reads TGTGCCAGCAGCCCAGCGGCAGGAAAACTGTTTTTT. This rearrangement joins TRBV12-1 to TRBJ1-4. TRBV12-1 is recorded as a pseudogene. The CDR3 covers 12 residues.

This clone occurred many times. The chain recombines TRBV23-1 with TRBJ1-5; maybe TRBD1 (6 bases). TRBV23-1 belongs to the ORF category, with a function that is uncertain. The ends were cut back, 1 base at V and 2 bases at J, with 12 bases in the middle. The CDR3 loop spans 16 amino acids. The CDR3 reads CASSQLGGRGNQPQHF. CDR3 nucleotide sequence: TGCGCCAGCAGTCAATTGGGGGGCCGGGGCAATCAGCCCCAGCATTTT.

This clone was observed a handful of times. CDR3 sequence (DNA): TGTGCCAGCAGTTCGGGTGGGACACCTTTATACAATGAGCAGTTCTTC. This encodes CASSSGGTPLYNEQFF. This rearrangement joins TRBV28 to TRBJ2-1, with TRBD1 as a possible D gene (6 bases). The CDR3 covers 16 residues. Trimming stripped 4 bases from V and 4 bases from J, with 17 bases between. CDR1 and CDR2 from the germline V gene are MDHEN and SYDVKM.

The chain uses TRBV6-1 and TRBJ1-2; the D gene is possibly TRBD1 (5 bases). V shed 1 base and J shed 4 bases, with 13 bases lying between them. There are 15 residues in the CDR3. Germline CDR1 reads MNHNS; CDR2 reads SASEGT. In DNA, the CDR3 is TGTGCCAGCAGTGAAGAAGGCAGGGCGACCTATGGCTACACCTTC. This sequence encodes CASSEEGRATYGYTF.

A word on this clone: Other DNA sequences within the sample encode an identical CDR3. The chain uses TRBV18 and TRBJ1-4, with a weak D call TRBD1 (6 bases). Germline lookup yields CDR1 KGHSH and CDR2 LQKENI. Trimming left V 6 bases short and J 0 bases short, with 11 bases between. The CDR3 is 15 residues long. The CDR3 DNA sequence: TGTGCCAGCTCTCCAAGGACAGCAACTAATGAAAAACTGTTTTTT. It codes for CASSPRTATNEKLFF.

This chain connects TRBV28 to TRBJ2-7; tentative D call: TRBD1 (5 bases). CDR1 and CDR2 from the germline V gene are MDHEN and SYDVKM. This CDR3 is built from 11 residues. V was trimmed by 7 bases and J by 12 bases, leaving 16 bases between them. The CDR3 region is CASTKGATGYF. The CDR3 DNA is TGTGCCAGCACCAAAGGGGCCACCGGGTACTTC.

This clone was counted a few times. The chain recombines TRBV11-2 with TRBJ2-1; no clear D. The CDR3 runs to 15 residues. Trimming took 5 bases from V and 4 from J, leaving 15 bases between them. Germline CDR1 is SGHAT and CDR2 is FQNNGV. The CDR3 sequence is CASSDRRTGYNEQFF. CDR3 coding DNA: TGTGCCAGCAGCGACCGCCGCACTGGTTACAATGAGCAGTTCTTC.

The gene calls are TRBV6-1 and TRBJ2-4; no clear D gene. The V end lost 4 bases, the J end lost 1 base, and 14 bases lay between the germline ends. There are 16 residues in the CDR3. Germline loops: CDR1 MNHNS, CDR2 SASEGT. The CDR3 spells CASSGPGRFAKNIQYF. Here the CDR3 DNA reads TGTGCCAGCAGTGGTCCGGGTCGTTTCGCCAAAAACATTCAGTACTTC.

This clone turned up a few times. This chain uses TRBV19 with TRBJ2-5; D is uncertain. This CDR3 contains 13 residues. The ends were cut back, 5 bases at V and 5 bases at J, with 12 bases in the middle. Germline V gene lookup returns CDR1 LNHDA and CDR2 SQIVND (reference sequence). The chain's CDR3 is CASSAHGRETQYF. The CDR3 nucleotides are TGTGCCAGTAGTGCCCATGGGCGGGAGACCCAGTACTTC.

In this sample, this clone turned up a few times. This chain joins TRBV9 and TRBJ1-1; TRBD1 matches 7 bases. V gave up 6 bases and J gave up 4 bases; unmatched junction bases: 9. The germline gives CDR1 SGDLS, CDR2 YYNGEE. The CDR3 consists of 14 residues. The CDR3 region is CASNYRGQSTEAFF. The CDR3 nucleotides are TGTGCCAGCAACTACAGGGGCCAGAGCACTGAAGCTTTCTTT.

The CDR3 DNA follows: TGTGCCAGTGGGGACAGGGTTAACGAGCAGTACTTC. It codes for CASGDRVNEQYF. The chain employs TRBV7-9 and TRBJ2-7; 9 bases align to TRBD1. The CDR3 extends over 12 amino acids. With 9 bases clipped from V and 5 bases from J, the junction kept 5 bases outside the gene matches. CDR1 and CDR2 (germline): SEHNR, FQNEAQ (reference sequence).

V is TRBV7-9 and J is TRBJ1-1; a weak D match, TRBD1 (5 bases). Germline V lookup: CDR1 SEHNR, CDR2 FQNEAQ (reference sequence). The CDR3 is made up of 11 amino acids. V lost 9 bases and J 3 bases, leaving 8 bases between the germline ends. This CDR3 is CASQGHTEAFF. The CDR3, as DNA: TGTGCCAGTCAGGGCCACACTGAAGCTTTCTTT.

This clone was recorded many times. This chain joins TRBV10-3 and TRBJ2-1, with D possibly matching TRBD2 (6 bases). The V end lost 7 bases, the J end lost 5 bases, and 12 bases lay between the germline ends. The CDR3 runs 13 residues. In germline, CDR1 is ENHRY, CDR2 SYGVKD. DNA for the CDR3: TGTGCCATCACCGGGAGTTCCCACAATGAGCAGTTCTTC. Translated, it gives CAITGSSHNEQFF.

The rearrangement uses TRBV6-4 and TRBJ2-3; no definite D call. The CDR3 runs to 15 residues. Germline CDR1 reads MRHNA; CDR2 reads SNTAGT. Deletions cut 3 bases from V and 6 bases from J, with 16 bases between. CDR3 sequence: CASSEGVSPRDTQYF. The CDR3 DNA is TGTGCCAGCAGTGAGGGTGTCAGCCCCAGGGATACGCAGTATTTT.

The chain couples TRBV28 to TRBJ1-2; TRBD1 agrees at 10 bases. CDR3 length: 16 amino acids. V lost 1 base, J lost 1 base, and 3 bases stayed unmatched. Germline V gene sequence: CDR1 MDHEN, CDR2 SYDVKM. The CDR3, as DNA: TGTGCCAGCAGTTTATTTAGGGACAGGGGTAACTATGGCTACACCTTC. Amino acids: CASSLFRDRGNYGYTF.